This T cell receptor beta chain was found in a study of cytotoxic CD8 clonotypes in ibrutinib-treated CLL. The repertoire was sequenced with immunoSEQ multiplex PCR; TCRdb's copy has only in-frame clones and lacks some. The sample yields 160,000 or so clones, 70% to 85% seen once. In the case of this clone: The identical CDR3 is also encoded by other nucleotide sequences in the sample.

Trimming removed 2 bases at V and 4 bases at J, with 9 bases between. The length of the CDR3 is 14 residues. Germline loops: CDR1 LNHDA, CDR2 SQIVND (reference sequence). This material consisted of PBMCs, taken after 24 months of ibrutinib treatment. The receptor was isolated from a human donor with chronic lymphocytic leukemia. The chain has TRBV19 and TRBJ1-5; D might be TRBD1 (6 bases). CDR3 residues: CASSIRGGNQPQHF. DNA of the CDR3: TGTGCCAGTAGTATAAGGGGGGGAAATCAGCCCCAGCATTTT. The full variable domain, in which reference TRBV19 and TRBJ1-5 provide the parts outside the CDR3, is DGGITQSPKYLFRKEGQNVTLSCEQNLNHDAMYWYRQDPGQGLRLIYYSQIVNDFQKGDIAEGYSVSREKKESFPLTVTSAQKNPTAFYLCASSIRGGNQPQHFGDGTRLSIL.